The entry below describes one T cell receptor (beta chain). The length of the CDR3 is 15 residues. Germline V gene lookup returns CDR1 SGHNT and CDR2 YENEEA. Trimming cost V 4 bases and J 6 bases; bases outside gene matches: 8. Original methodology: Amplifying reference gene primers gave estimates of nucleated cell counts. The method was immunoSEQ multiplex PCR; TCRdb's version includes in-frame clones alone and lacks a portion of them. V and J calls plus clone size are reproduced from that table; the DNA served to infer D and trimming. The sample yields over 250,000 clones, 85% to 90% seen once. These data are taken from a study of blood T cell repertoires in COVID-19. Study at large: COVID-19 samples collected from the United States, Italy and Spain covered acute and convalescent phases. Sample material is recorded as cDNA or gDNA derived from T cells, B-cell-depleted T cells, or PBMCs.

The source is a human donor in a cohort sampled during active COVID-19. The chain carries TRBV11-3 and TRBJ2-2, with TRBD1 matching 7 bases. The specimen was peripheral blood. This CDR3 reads CASSSGGVLAGELFF. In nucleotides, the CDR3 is TGTGCCAGCAGCTCAGGGGGAGTTCTAGCCGGGGAGCTGTTTTTT.